The rows below give T cell receptor beta chains drawn from one sample of a study of CD8 T cell repertoires and HIV-1 epitope variants. Assay used: immunoSEQ multiplex PCR; TCRdb lists only in-frame clones, some missing. This sample has approximately 5,000 clones, with about 70% found just once. These receptors' targets are unknown. Sequences were obtained from cultured CD8+ T cells derived from PBMCs. Source of these receptors: a male donor with HIV. The CDR3 runs from the conserved cysteine through the conserved F or W. A D gene is named only where the DNA matches it firmly. Clone size is given for some rows only: seen once, a few or many times, or a class if the clone is expanded.

V	J	D	size	CDR3	DNA
TRBV6-5	TRBJ2-2	TRBD1	NA	CASSYFITGGSGELFF	TGTGCCAGCAGTTACTTTATTACAGGGGGCAGCGGGGAGCTGTTTTTT
TRBV19	TRBJ2-7	NA	NA	CASSKDSTEEQYF	TGTGCCAGTAGTAAAGACAGTACGGAAGAGCAGTACTTC
TRBV27	TRBJ1-2	TRBD1	few	CASSLSEGAGNYGYTF	TGTGCCAGCAGTTTATCGGAGGGGGCCGGGAACTATGGCTACACCTTC
TRBV28	TRBJ2-2	NA	NA	CASSLREDRSYTGELFF	TGTGCCAGCAGTTTACGAGAGGACAGATCTTACACCGGGGAGCTGTTTTTT
TRBV5-1	TRBJ2-7	NA	NA	CASSLGEGFTYEQYF	TGCGCCAGCAGTCTTGGAGAAGGGTTTACCTACGAGCAGTACTTC
TRBV27	TRBJ2-7	NA	NA	CASTPGGDSNYEQYF	TGTGCCAGCACTCCTGGGGGGGACAGCAACTACGAGCAGTACTTC
TRBV28	TRBJ2-7	TRBD2	NA	CASRRGELYEQYF	TGTGCCAGCAGGCGGGGGGAACTTTACGAGCAGTACTTC
TRBV19	TRBJ2-7	NA	NA	CASSMYGRGYEQYF	TGTGCCAGTAGTATGTATGGCAGGGGTTACGAGCAGTACTTC
TRBV28	TRBJ2-5	TRBD2	NA	CASRGGGGRETQYF	TGTGCCAGCAGAGGAGGCGGGGGTCGGGAGACCCAGTACTTC
TRBV28	TRBJ2-1	NA	NA	CASSVTGRSNEQFF	TGTGCCAGCAGTGTAACCGGGAGATCGAATGAGCAGTTCTTC
TRBV5-3	TRBJ1-5	NA	NA	CARSGGAPQHF	TGTGCCAGAAGTGGGGGCGCGCCCCAGCATTTT
TRBV1	TRBJ2-2	NA	NA	CTSSQGSGGQDTGELFF	TGCACCAGCAGCCAAGGTTCGGGGGGGCAGGACACCGGGGAGCTGTTTTTT
TRBV29-1	TRBJ2-1	TRBD1	NA	CSVKIQDRPNEQFF	TGCAGCGTTAAGATACAGGACAGGCCAAATGAGCAGTTCTTC
TRBV5-6	TRBJ2-7	NA	NA	CASSFNSEQYF	TGTGCCAGCAGCTTTAACAGCGAGCAGTACTTC
TRBV15	TRBJ2-7	TRBD2	few	CATSRATLAGDSYEQYF	TGTGCCACCAGCAGAGCAACCTTAGCGGGGGACTCCTACGAGCAGTACTTC
TRBV7-9	TRBJ2-1	NA	NA	CASSLDPDEQFF	TGTGCCAGCAGCTTAGATCCGGATGAGCAGTTCTTC
TRBV28	TRBJ1-4	TRBD1	NA	CASLTGRRTNEKLFF	TGTGCCTCCTTGACAGGGAGAAGGACTAATGAAAAACTGTTTTTT
TRBV7-2	TRBJ1-5	NA	few	CASSLRPNQPQHF	TGTGCCAGCAGCCTTCGACCTAATCAGCCCCAGCATTTT
TRBV5-6	TRBJ2-5	NA	NA	CASSLLGWETQYF	TGTGCCAGCAGCTTGCTGGGGTGGGAGACCCAGTACTTC
TRBV6-1	TRBJ1-3	NA	NA	CASTSGDLSGNTIYF	TGTGCCAGCACCAGTGGAGACCTCTCTGGAAACACCATATATTTT
TRBV11-2	TRBJ2-7	TRBD1	NA	CASSLRQGIDEQYF	TGTGCCAGCAGCTTGCGACAGGGGATCGACGAGCAGTACTTC
TRBV18	TRBJ2-1	TRBD1	NA	CASSPKPPGTATSYNEQFF	TGTGCCAGCTCACCAAAACCCCCCGGGACAGCCACCTCCTACAATGAGCAGTTCTTC
TRBV28	TRBJ2-3	TRBD2	NA	CASSGEGTYPSTDTQYF	TGTGCCAGCAGTGGGGAGGGGACGTATCCTAGCACAGATACGCAGTATTTT
TRBV28	TRBJ2-7	TRBD2	few	CASSSLAGGLSYEQYF	TGTGCCAGCAGTTCCCTAGCGGGAGGGCTCTCCTACGAGCAGTACTTC
TRBV28	TRBJ2-7	TRBD2	NA	CASSLLAGGLYEQYF	TGTGCCAGCAGTTTACTAGCGGGGGGTCTCTACGAGCAGTACTTC
TRBV28	TRBJ1-1	TRBD1	NA	CASSLGAGGTEAFF	TGTGCCAGCAGTTTGGGGGCAGGGGGCACTGAAGCTTTCTTT
TRBV4-3	TRBJ1-6	NA	few	CASSQGDEGRPLHF	TGCGCCAGCAGCCAAGGAGATGAAGGGCGGCCTCTCCACTTT
TRBV6-5	TRBJ2-1	TRBD2	once	CASSYSPSGSHNEQFF	TGTGCCAGCAGTTACTCTCCTAGCGGGAGCCACAATGAGCAGTTCTTC
TRBV7-9	TRBJ2-3	NA	NA	CASSLVEQRTDTQYF	TGTGCCAGCAGCTTAGTTGAGCAGCGCACAGATACGCAGTATTTT